Detailed here is one T cell receptor beta chain. This clone's antigen is unknown. No quality values exist for individual bases; no much larger clone is one base distant. This sample's time point label indicates: pretreatment peripheral blood. The cohort comprised fewer than 35 patients with locally advanced or metastatic urothelial carcinoma treated at Memorial Sloan Kettering on a trial protocol. Peripheral blood mononuclear cells were collected pretreatment and during treatment, at between 1 and 8 total time points per patient. The Qiagen DNeasy Blood extraction kit was used to purify genomic DNA from total PBMCs and from tumor samples. PBMCs were collected pretreatment and during treatment, and were isolated and stored as previously described. Each PCR received spiked-in synthetic TCR analog templates so that absolute template abundance could be estimated from read counts. Using the immunoSEQ assay, TCRbeta CDR3 regions were amplified from genomic DNA with bias-controlled V and J gene primers. Rearranged TCRbeta segments were sequenced at approximately 20X coverage. Per the source publication's procedure: Clustering was used to correct sequencing errors, and CDR3s were annotated against IMGT to assign V, D and J genes. Downstream analyses used only productive TCRbeta rearrangements, leaving out any out-of-frame or stop-codon sequences. Clonality was computed as one minus Shannon entropy normalized by the log of the number of unique productive sequences. Fisher's exact test with Benjamini-Hochberg correction, using a cutoff of adjusted p below 0.01, was how clones that differed between time points or between blood and tumor were identified. This immuneACCESS table, as held by TCRdb, lists in-frame sequences with V and J called but not all clones. Of the missing ones, under half trace to an unresolved V gene in checked studies; the others have no known cause. The V and J calls and clone size were taken over from that table, and D and trimming were inferred from the DNA. The sample has 68,000 or so clones on record, about four fifths of them singletons. 5% to 7% of the sample comes from the top ten.

The data were obtained in a study of PD-L1 blockade in urothelial cancer listed by TCRdb under 2017. Describing the broader study: Therapy was started at some point between 2013 and 2015 for all patients, and atezolizumab 1,200 mg was administered intravenously every 3 weeks. Blood samples gave median yields of 141,255 T cells and 80,000 to 90,000 unique TCRs, along with a median clonality of around 0.075. About 85% of the roughly 29 patients were identified as males with urothelial cancer of bladder origin, and a prior smoking history was reported by 18 of 29 patients. Patients had an ECOG performance status of 0 or 1 and had received between 0 and 3 prior chemotherapy regimens. TCR sequencing covered pretreatment tumor samples and matched, serially collected peripheral blood taken before and after atezolizumab treatment. In the same patients who had TCR sequencing, pretreatment tumors also underwent whole exome sequencing and RNA sequencing. Blood samples were analyzed at 3 weeks after treatment start (second dose) and at 6 weeks after treatment start. Durable clinical benefit was achieved by nine patients and was not achieved by 20 patients. Durable clinical benefit was defined as progression-free survival longer than 6 months, and TCR features were also tested against progression-free and overall survival. The study was an exploratory multi-omic analysis of somatic, immune and clinical correlates of response to PD-L1 blockade with atezolizumab in urothelial cancer. Under 30 patients had pretreatment blood TCR-seq, some 25 had at least one posttreatment blood collection, and some 25 had tumor TCR-seq.

CDR1 and CDR2 are read off the germline V gene as MNHEY and SVGAGI. V and J are truncated by 7 bases and 0 bases respectively, leaving an intervening sequence of 12 bases. The CDR3 runs 15 amino acids, cysteine and phenylalanine included. The entry retains the CDR3 DNA only, 45 bases that are in frame from base 1. Overall study results and their limits: A pretreatment peripheral blood TCR clonality below the median was linked to improved progression-free and overall survival. Because of the small sample size (n ≈ 29) and the many exploratory analyses performed, the results are intended to be regarded as hypothesis-generating. At 3 weeks after the start of treatment, tumor-associated TCR clones in peripheral blood had expanded more in patients with durable benefit (n of about 20, p = 0.022).

The TCR originated in a man aged 65-85 years with urothelial cancer. The chain is encoded by TRBV6-5 joined to TRBJ1-4; a tentative D call is TRBD1 (6 bases match). This sample comprised PBMCs, obtained around atezolizumab (anti-PD-L1) treatment. The sequenced DNA is TGTGCCAGCAAGGACAGCTCCTCAACTAATGAAAAACTGTTTTTT. The translation is CASKDSSSTNEKLFF.